This paragraph covers one TCR beta chain sequence. The sample originates from a study of blood T cell repertoires in COVID-19. Using immunoSEQ multiplex PCR, the repertoire was profiled, and TCRdb retains in-frame clones only, with some absent. The repertoire holds some 210,000 clones, with around 82% as singletons. Germline CDR1 is GTSNPN and CDR2 is SVGIG (reference sequence). The CDR3 sequence is 14 residues long. V lost 0 bases, J lost 9 bases, and 15 bases lay in between. The receptor's source is a woman in her thirties or forties with acute or convalescent COVID-19. The sequenced material came from peripheral blood. The genes are TRBV30 and TRBJ2-1; D call uncertain. The CDR3 region has the DNA TGTGCCTGGAGTGTAAGTCCGTCCGCCAGTGAGCAGTTCTTC. Translation gives CAWSVSPSASEQFF.